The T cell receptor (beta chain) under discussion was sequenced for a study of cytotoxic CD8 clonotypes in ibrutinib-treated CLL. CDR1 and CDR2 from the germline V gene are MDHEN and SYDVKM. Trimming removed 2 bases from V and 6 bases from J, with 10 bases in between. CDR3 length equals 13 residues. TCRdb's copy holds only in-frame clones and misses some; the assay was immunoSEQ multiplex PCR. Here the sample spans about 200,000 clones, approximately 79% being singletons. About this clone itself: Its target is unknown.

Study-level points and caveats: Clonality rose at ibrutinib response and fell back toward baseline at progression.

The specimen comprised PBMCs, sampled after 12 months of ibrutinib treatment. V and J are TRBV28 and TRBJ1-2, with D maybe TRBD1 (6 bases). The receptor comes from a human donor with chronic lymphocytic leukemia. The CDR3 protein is CASSLRGRDGYTF. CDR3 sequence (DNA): TGTGCCAGCAGTTTAAGGGGGAGGGATGGCTACACCTTC.